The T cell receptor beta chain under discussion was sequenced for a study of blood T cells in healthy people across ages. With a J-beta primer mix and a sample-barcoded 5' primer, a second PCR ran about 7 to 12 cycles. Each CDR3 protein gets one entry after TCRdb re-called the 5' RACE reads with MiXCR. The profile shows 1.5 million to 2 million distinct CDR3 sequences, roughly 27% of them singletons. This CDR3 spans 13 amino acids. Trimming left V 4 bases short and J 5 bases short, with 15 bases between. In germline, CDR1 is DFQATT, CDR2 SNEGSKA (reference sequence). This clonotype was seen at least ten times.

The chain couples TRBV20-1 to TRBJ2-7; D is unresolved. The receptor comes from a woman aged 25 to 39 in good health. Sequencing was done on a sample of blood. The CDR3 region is CSATLTGLNEQYF. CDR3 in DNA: TGCAGTGCTACGTTGACCGGGCTCAACGAGCAGTACTTC.